This T cell receptor beta chain derives from a study of cytomegalovirus exposure and HLA in healthy donors. Study-level results: Sequence variants that were highly shared formed a cluster that was likely a sequencing artifact. Cytomegalovirus association was listed for 164 TCR beta chains. Later analysis indicated greater clonal expansion among HLA-associated TCR beta chains than among equally common other chains.

Vbeta (60) and Jbeta (13) primers were used in the PCR. Sequencing was performed with immunoSEQ multiplex PCR; in TCRdb, only in-frame clones are kept and a portion is missing. The sample comprises more than 200,000 clones, about 75% of which are singletons, and about 1.8% rests with the top ten. V lost 4 bases, J lost 3 bases, and 11 bases stayed unmatched. The CDR3 is made up of 17 amino acids. CDR1 MNHNS and CDR2 SASEGT come from the germline V gene. With respect to this clone: Its antigen is as yet unknown.

The sequencing input was PBMCs. The chain carries TRBV6-1 and TRBJ1-5; TRBD1 matches 8 bases. The sequence was collected from a man younger than 35 in good health and CMV-seronegative. The CDR3 loop is CASSGRNRGQDNQPQHF. The DNA of the CDR3 is TGTGCCAGCAGTGGGAGAAATCGGGGACAGGACAATCAGCCCCAGCATTTT.